These 15 T cell receptor beta chains were all obtained from the same sample, sequenced in a study of cytomegalovirus exposure and HLA in healthy donors. Primers for the PCR totalled 60 Vbeta and 13 Jbeta. Clones were read by immunoSEQ multiplex PCR, and TCRdb kept only the in-frame ones, dropping some. The sample lists around 120,000 clones; about 68% were seen once. The sequenced material came from PBMCs. The origin of the receptors is a young man in good health and CMV-seropositive.

V and J are TRBV6-6 and TRBJ2-3; unclear D gene. Trimming left V 4 bases short and J 3 bases short, with 2 bases between. There are 11 residues in the CDR3. Germline assignment: CDR1 MNHNY and CDR2 SVGAGI (reference sequence). CDR3 nucleotides: TGTGCCAGCAGTTCGACAGATACGCAGTATTTT. Its protein product is CASSSTDTQYF.

The chain has TRBV5-1 and TRBJ1-2; D remains unclear. CDR1 is SGHRS and CDR2 is YFSETQ in the germline V gene. The V and J ends lost 4 bases and 8 bases respectively, with 12 bases between them. This CDR3 has 12 residues. DNA of the CDR3: TGCGCCAGCAGCCCGGACCCGGGAGGCTACACCTTC. Translation: CASSPDPGGYTF.

In this sample, this clone turned up a few times. J is TRBJ1-1 and V is TRBV10-3, with D possibly TRBD1 on 6 matching bases. CDR1 is ENHRY and CDR2 is SYGVKD in the germline V gene. There are 13 residues in the CDR3. Trimming stripped 7 bases from V and 2 bases from J, with 11 bases between. The chain's CDR3 is CAITLGQNTEAFF. CDR3 DNA: TGTGCCATCACTTTGGGACAAAACACTGAAGCTTTCTTT.

This clone was seen a handful of times. A junction boundary mismatches the germline segment, possibly from a read error. The rearrangement joins TRBV5-1 to TRBJ2-7; D is perhaps TRBD2 (7 bases). The CDR3 is 16 residues long. Per germline, CDR1 SGHRS and CDR2 YFSETQ. CDR3 nucleotide sequence: TGCGCCAGCAGCTTAGGGGGGGCGCAAATGACCTACCAGCAGTACTTC. Amino acid sequence: CASSLGGAQMTYQQYF.

V gene TRBV5-1 combines with J gene TRBJ2-2, with D perhaps matching TRBD2 (5 bases). This CDR3 is built from 15 residues. Germline-derived CDR1 and CDR2 are SGHRS and YFSETQ. The V gene lost 4 bases and the J gene lost 1 base, with 11 bases spanning the gap. The CDR3 here is CASSNRGQNTGELFF. DNA for the CDR3: TGCGCCAGCAGCAATAGAGGGCAGAACACCGGGGAGCTGTTTTTT.

This chain links TRBV5-8 with TRBJ1-4; the D gene is possibly TRBD1 (6 bases). This CDR3 region has 16 residues. Trimming took 2 bases from V and 4 from J, leaving 15 bases between them. Per the germline V gene, CDR1 is SGHTS and CDR2 is YDEGEE. The CDR3 protein is CASSLDAGAINEKLFF. The DNA of the CDR3 is TGTGCCAGCAGCTTAGACGCAGGGGCAATTAATGAAAAACTGTTTTTT.

The V gene is TRBV19, the J gene TRBJ2-7; TRBD2 is a possible D gene (5 bases). This CDR3 is built from 15 residues. Looked up from germline, CDR1 is LNHDA and CDR2 is SQIVND (reference sequence). V gave up 0 bases and J gave up 4 bases, with 13 bases separating them. The CDR3 loop is CASSIDLSWRYEQYF. The CDR3 nucleotides are TGTGCCAGTAGTATAGATCTATCTTGGAGGTACGAGCAGTACTTC.

This clone was observed a few times. V gene TRBV4-1 combines with J gene TRBJ2-2, with D perhaps matching TRBD1 (7 bases). The CDR3 is 16 residues long. V was cut by 3 bases and J by 5 bases, with 16 bases left in between. The germline V gene has CDR1 MGHRA and CDR2 YSYEKL. CDR3 amino acids: CASSHVQGRETGELFF. For the CDR3, the DNA is TGCGCCAGCAGCCACGTACAGGGGCGGGAAACCGGGGAGCTGTTTTTT.

This chain joins TRBV27 and TRBJ2-2, with D possibly being TRBD1 (6 bases). This CDR3 spans 17 amino acids. V was clipped by 0 bases and J by 6 bases, with 17 bases between them. CDR1 MNHEY and CDR2 SMNVEV come from the germline V gene (reference sequence). The CDR3 loop is CASSLSMWGQMSGELFF. The DNA of the CDR3 is TGTGCCAGCAGTTTATCAATGTGGGGGCAGATGTCCGGGGAGCTGTTTTTT.

A remark on this clone: This CDR3 is also generated by other DNA sequences in the sample. The chain joins TRBV2 to TRBJ2-1, with 9 bases identical to TRBD2. The germline V gene has CDR1 SNHLY and CDR2 FYNNEI. This CDR3 comprises 14 residues. Losses at the gene ends were 9 bases for V and 5 bases for J; bases not matched to a gene: 8. The CDR3 nucleotides are TGTGCCAGTCTGAGACTAGCGGTCGACAATGAGCAGTTCTTC. Protein product: CASLRLAVDNEQFF.

This clone was seen a handful of times. The chain employs TRBV7-2 and TRBJ1-6, with 7 positions matching TRBD1. This CDR3 has 14 residues. The V gene end was trimmed by 5 bases and the J gene end by 10 bases; junction bases not matched to a gene: 8. Germline V gene sequence: CDR1 SGHTA, CDR2 FQGNSA. The CDR3 is CASSRLRGLSPLHF. CDR3 bases: TGTGCCAGCAGCCGGCTCAGGGGGTTGTCACCCCTCCACTTT.

The chain employs TRBV19 and TRBJ2-3; the match to TRBD1 covers 9 bases. The V segment lost 7 bases and the J segment 5 bases; nucleotides outside the gene matches: 10. Germline CDR1 LNHDA, CDR2 SQIVND (reference sequence). CDR3 size: 15 residues. CDR3 loop: CASTNTGGLGDTQYF. The CDR3 nucleotides are TGTGCCAGTACTAACACAGGGGGCTTGGGAGATACGCAGTATTTT.

The rearrangement links TRBV30 to TRBJ1-6, with a tentative D call TRBD1 (5 bases). Germline CDR1 reads GTSNPN; CDR2 reads SVGIG (reference sequence). Deletions cut 3 bases from V and 3 bases from J, with 18 bases between. CDR3 size: 17 residues. CDR3 in amino acids: CAWRRQYGRGYNSPLHF. In DNA, the CDR3 is TGTGCCTGGAGAAGACAGTATGGACGAGGCTATAATTCACCCCTCCACTTT.

The chain has TRBV6-5 and TRBJ2-5; D unresolved. The better agreement between TRBJ2-7 and the DNA end casts doubt on the J call. The length of the CDR3 is 13 residues. The germline gives CDR1 MNHEY, CDR2 SVGAGI. The CDR3 reads CASSYNRLYEQYF. CDR3 coding DNA: TGTGCCAGCAGTTACAACCGCCTTTACGAGCAGTACTTC.

This clone occurred a few times. V is TRBV5-6 and J is TRBJ2-1; D possibly corresponds to TRBD1 (5 bases). The V gene's germline CDR1 is SGHDT and CDR2 YYEEEE. Trimming shortened V by 0 bases and J by 1 base, and 8 bases separated the two germline ends. This CDR3 has 15 residues. CDR3 DNA: TGTGCCAGCAGCTTGGTAGGGGAATCCTACAATGAGCAGTTCTTC. It specifies CASSLVGESYNEQFF.